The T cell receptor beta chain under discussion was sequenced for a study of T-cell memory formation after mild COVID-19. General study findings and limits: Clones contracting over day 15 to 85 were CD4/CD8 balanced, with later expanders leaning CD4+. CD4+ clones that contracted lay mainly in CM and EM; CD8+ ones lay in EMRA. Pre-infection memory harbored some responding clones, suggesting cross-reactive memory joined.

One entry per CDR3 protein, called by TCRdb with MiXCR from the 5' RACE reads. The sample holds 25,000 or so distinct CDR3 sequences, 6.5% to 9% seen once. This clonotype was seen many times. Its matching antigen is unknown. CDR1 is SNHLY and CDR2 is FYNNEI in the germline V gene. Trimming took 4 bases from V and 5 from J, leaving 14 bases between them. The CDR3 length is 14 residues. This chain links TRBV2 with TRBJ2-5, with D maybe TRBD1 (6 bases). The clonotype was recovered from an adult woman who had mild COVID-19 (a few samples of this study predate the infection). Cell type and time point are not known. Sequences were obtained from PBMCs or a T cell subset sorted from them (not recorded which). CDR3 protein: CASSVWGQEETQYF. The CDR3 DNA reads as TGTGCCAGCAGTGTCTGGGGGCAGGAGGAGACCCAGTACTTC.